This paragraph covers one T cell receptor (beta chain) sequence. Its target is not known. These data are taken from a study of T cells in localized non-small cell lung cancer. V was trimmed by 1 base and J by 8 bases, leaving 9 bases between them. Germline CDR1 is SGHNT and CDR2 is YYREEE (reference sequence). CDR3 length equals 12 residues. Findings and limits, study-wide: When the top 100 tumor clones were examined, a median about 60 of them also appeared in the adjacent lung, which was paired and uninvolved. A raised T cell density in blood coincided with lengthier overall survival.

Assay used: immunoSEQ multiplex PCR; TCRdb lists only in-frame clones, some missing. This table has roughly 38,000 clones, 70% to 90% appearing once. The material was peripheral blood mononuclear cells, obtained before any cancer treatment. This sequence originates from a male donor older than 55 with stage II lung adenocarcinoma. V usage is TRBV5-4 and J usage is TRBJ1-2; D uncertain. The CDR3, as DNA: TGTGCCAGCAGCTTGCCGGTGGGAGGCTACACCTTC. Its translation: CASSLPVGGYTF. The variable domain in full, with the rest retrieved from reference TRBV5-4 and TRBJ1-2, is ETGVTQSPTHLIKTRGQQVTLRCSSQSGHNTVSWYQQALGQGPQFIFQYYREEENGRGNFPPRFSGLQFPNYSSELNVNALELDDSALYLCASSLPVGGYTFGSGTRLTVV.